This is a list of T cell receptor beta chains from one sample in a study of blood T cell repertoires in COVID-19. Repertoires were generated with immunoSEQ multiplex PCR, while TCRdb's copy carries only in-frame clones and drops some. The table shows 20,000 or so clones, with about 89% occurring only once. The sequenced material came from peripheral blood. The receptor set was obtained from a human donor in a cohort sampled during active COVID-19. The CDR3 runs from the conserved cysteine through the conserved F or W.

j_gene	v_gene	CDR3aa
TRBJ2-6	TRBV9	CASSAYGTVSGANVLTF
TRBJ2-5	TRBV11-2	CASSLGLVLETQYF
TRBJ1-5	TRBV28	CASTSGTGHQPQHF
TRBJ1-2	TRBV19	CASSIPGATGYGYTF
TRBJ1-5	TRBV3-1/TRBV3-2	CASSQDRGQPQHF
TRBJ2-1	TRBV14	CASSGTSGGIMNEQFF
TRBJ2-3	TRBV6-2/TRBV6-3	CASSYSSTDTQYF
TRBJ2-5	TRBV7-2	CASSSVAGNQETQYF
TRBJ2-5	TRBV4-2	CASSPAEIAGGQETQYF
TRBJ2-7	TRBV27	CASRTQGYEQYF
TRBJ1-2	TRBV6-5	CASRPGGGARGYTF
TRBJ2-3	TRBV27	CASSPPYADTQYF
TRBJ1-3	TRBV4-3	CASSQDFGLRNTIYF
TRBJ2-2	TRBV10-2	CASSAGRRTGELFF
TRBJ1-2	TRBV2	CASSVEAKANYGYTF
TRBJ2-7	TRBV7-2	CASSLGSAQAISYEQYF
TRBJ1-6	TRBV30	CASDRASSYNSPLHF
TRBJ2-2	TRBV6-4	CASSRGAETGELFF
TRBJ2-7	TRBV5-4	CASSLRGLDYEQYF
TRBJ1-2	TRBV9	CASSPNPDRNYGYTF
TRBJ1-6	TRBV7-3	CASSQTGGNSPLHF
TRBJ1-2	TRBV6-4	CASSPSGQAYGYTF
TRBJ2-5	TRBV7-6	CASSLIPPSSGETQYF
TRBJ1-5	TRBV6-2/TRBV6-3	CASSPARGAGNQPQHF
TRBJ1-1	TRBV6-4	CASSPSPGQSSVFF
TRBJ2-3	TRBV6-6	CASRSSGTSTDTQYF
TRBJ2-3	TRBV5-1	CASSLGASGNTDTQYF
TRBJ2-1	TRBV29-1	CSVGGDRVNEQFF
TRBJ2-1	TRBV3-1/TRBV3-2	CASSRRTGTYNEQFF
TRBJ1-1	TRBV15	CATSRDLPPMNTEAFF
TRBJ2-5	TRBV7-2	CASSSNSGTQYF
TRBJ1-2	TRBV7-2	CASSFPQGAYGYTF
TRBJ2-2	TRBV11-3	CASSFGGNTGELFF
TRBJ2-5	TRBV7-9	CASSLGAETQYF
TRBJ2-5	TRBV9	CASSAGGVEETQYF
TRBJ2-3	TRBV27	CASSDSVAGEDTQYF
TRBJ2-2	TRBV4-2	CASSQGRITNTGELFF
TRBJ1-1	TRBV19	CASSIGQGPNTEAFF
TRBJ2-5	TRBV18	CASSQGQGRETQYF
TRBJ1-1	TRBV6-6	CASSPQGARGNTEAFF
TRBJ2-1	TRBV24-1	CATSDQGSEQFF
TRBJ2-3	TRBV4-1	CASSARADTQYF